The rows below give T cell receptor beta chains drawn from one sample of a study of T cell responses to AZD1222 COVID-19 vaccine. Assay: immunoSEQ multiplex PCR; the TCRdb copy retains only in-frame clones and omits some. The sample lists tens of thousands of clones; approximately 80% were seen once. The sample consisted of peripheral blood, taken 28 days after the second AZD1222 dose. The receptors were gathered from an adult who received the AZD1222 COVID-19 vaccine. Each CDR3 is given with its conserved first and last residue. A D gene is named only where the DNA matches it firmly. Size tells how often a clone was seen (once, few, many) or the class of an expanded clone, and some rows leave it out.

clone_size j_call v_call d_call cdr3_aa cdr3_nt
once TRBJ2-2 TRBV3-1/TRBV3-2 TRBD1 CASSQGQGSPGELFF TGTGCCAGCAGCCAAGGACAGGGATCGCCCGGGGAGCTGTTTTTT
NA TRBJ1-1 TRBV7-9 NA CASSLLSGTEAFF TGTGCCAGCAGCTTACTTTCCGGGACTGAAGCTTTCTTT
NA TRBJ2-1 TRBV11-2 NA CASSLGESRRGVRDEQFF TGTGCCAGCAGCTTAGGAGAATCAAGGAGGGGGGTTCGGGATGAGCAGTTCTTC
NA TRBJ2-2 TRBV11-2 NA CASSGLSTRGTGELFF TGTGCCAGCAGCGGACTAAGTACGCGAGGCACCGGGGAGCTGTTTTTT
NA TRBJ1-3 TRBV2 NA CASKIQGSGNTIYF TGTGCCAGCAAGATACAGGGCTCTGGAAACACCATATATTTT
few TRBJ1-1 TRBV25-1 NA CASSEYRGENTEAFF TGTGCCAGCAGTGAATATAGGGGGGAGAACACTGAAGCTTTCTTT
NA TRBJ1-1 TRBV14 NA CASHGQLNTEAFF TGTGCCAGCCATGGACAGCTGAACACTGAAGCTTTCTTT
NA TRBJ1-2 TRBV5-1 TRBD1 CATSTGTGVYGYTF TGCGCCACCTCGACCGGGACAGGGGTATATGGCTACACCTTC
NA TRBJ1-2 TRBV28 TRBD1 CASSTSGQGAYGYTF TGTGCCAGCAGTACTTCCGGACAGGGAGCCTATGGCTACACCTTC
NA TRBJ1-5 TRBV3-1/TRBV3-2 NA CASRGSSNQPQHF TGTGCCAGCAGAGGATCCAGCAATCAGCCCCAGCATTTT
NA TRBJ2-1 TRBV10-1 NA CASSRTGEYNEQFF TGCGCCAGCAGTCGTACCGGGGAATACAATGAGCAGTTCTTC
NA TRBJ1-2 TRBV14 NA CASSRTGPSNYGYTF TGTGCCAGCAGCCGAACAGGGCCCTCTAACTATGGCTACACCTTC
once TRBJ1-5 TRBV28 NA CASSSASSNQPQHF TGTGCCAGCAGTTCGGCAAGTAGCAATCAGCCCCAGCATTTT
few TRBJ1-2 TRBV5-1 NA CASSLLGTGSGYTF TGCGCCAGCAGCTTGCTGGGAACGGGGAGTGGCTACACCTTC
NA TRBJ1-1 TRBV19 NA CASSMGRTREAFF TGTGCCAGTAGTATGGGTAGGACGCGGGAAGCTTTCTTT
NA TRBJ1-2 TRBV28 NA CASSAVGIGYTF TGTGCCAGCAGTGCCGTGGGGATAGGCTACACCTTC
NA TRBJ1-6 TRBV9 NA CASSPQVYNSPLHF TGTGCCAGCAGCCCACAGGTTTATAATTCACCCCTCCACTTT
few TRBJ2-7 TRBV11-3 NA CASSLTRWDEQYF TGTGCCAGCAGCTTAACTCGGTGGGACGAGCAGTACTTC
NA TRBJ2-3 TRBV18 TRBD1 CAIDRAVSTQYF TGTGCCATCGACAGGGCGGTGAGTACGCAGTATTTT
NA TRBJ1-1 TRBV28 NA CASSPLPPMVAEAFF TGTGCCAGCAGTCCTCTACCCCCCATGGTCGCTGAAGCTTTCTTT
once TRBJ1-2 TRBV6-2/TRBV6-3 NA CASSYSSNYGYTF TGTGCCAGCAGTTACTCGAGCAACTATGGCTACACCTTC
once TRBJ2-3 TRBV10-1 NA CASSVSGSTDTQYF TGCGCCAGCAGTGTCAGCGGGAGCACAGATACGCAGTATTTT
NA TRBJ1-2 TRBV28 NA CASSRKDGYTF TGTGCCAGCAGCCGGAAGGATGGCTACACCTTC